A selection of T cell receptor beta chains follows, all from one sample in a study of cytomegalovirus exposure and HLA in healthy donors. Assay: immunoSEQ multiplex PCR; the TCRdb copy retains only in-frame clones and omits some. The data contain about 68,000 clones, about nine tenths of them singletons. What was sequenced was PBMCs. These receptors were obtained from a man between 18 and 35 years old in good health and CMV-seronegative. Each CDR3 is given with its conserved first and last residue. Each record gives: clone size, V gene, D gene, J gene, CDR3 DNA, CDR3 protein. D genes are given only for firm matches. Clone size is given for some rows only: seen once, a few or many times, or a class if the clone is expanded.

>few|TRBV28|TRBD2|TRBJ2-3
TGTGCCAGCAGGGGGGTACTAGCGGGAGGTACAGATACGCAGTATTTT
CASRGVLAGGTDTQYF
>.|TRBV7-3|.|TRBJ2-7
TGTGCCAGCAGCTTAAGTCGAGGAGGCGAGCAGTACTTC
CASSLSRGGEQYF
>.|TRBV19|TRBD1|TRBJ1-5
TGTGCCAGTAAACCCGGACAGGGGAATCAGCCCCAGCATTTT
CASKPGQGNQPQHF
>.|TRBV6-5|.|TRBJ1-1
TGTGCCAGCAGTGCGAAAGCCTTGGGGCACACTGAAGCTTTCTTT
CASSAKALGHTEAFF
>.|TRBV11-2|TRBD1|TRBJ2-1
TGTGCCAGCAGCTCGCCTATGGACAGGGGGGGCAATGAGCAGTTCTTC
CASSSPMDRGGNEQFF
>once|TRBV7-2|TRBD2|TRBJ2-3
TGTGCCAGCAGCCCCTTGGGACTAGCGGCTAGCACAGATACGCAGTATTTT
CASSPLGLAASTDTQYF
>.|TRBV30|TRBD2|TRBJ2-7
TGTGCCTGGAGTGTACTAGCGGGAGTGAGAGAGCAGTACTTC
CAWSVLAGVREQYF
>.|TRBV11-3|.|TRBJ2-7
TGTGCCAGCAGCTTAGGTGGCTCAGGCTCCTACGAGCAGTACTTC
CASSLGGSGSYEQYF
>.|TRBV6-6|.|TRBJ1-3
TGTGCCAGCAGTGGTAGAGACTCTGGAAACACCATATATTTT
CASSGRDSGNTIYF
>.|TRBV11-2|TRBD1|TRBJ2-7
TGTGCCAGCAGTCCCGACAGGGTGTCCTACGAGCAGTACTTC
CASSPDRVSYEQYF
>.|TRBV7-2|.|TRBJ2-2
TGTGCCAGCAGCTTAGCCACTACCTACACCGGGGAGCTGTTTTTT
CASSLATTYTGELFF
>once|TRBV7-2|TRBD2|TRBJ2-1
TGTGCCAGCAGCTTAGCTCTACTAGCGGACAATGAGCAGTTCTTC
CASSLALLADNEQFF
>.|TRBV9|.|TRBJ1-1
TGTGCCAGCAGCGTAGGGCAGGGAGGGGGGAGCACTGAAGCTTTCTTT
CASSVGQGGGSTEAFF
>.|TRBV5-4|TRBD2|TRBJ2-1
TGTGCCAGCAGCTACCAGCGGGAGTTTGGTGAGCAGTTCTTC
CASSYQREFGEQFF
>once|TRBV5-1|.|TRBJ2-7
TGCGCCAGCAGCTTGGCCCAGACAGCTTACGAGCAGTACTTC
CASSLAQTAYEQYF
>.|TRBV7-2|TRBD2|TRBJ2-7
TGTGCCAGCAGCTTAGAGGCGGGAGGGATCTACGAGCAGTACTTC
CASSLEAGGIYEQYF
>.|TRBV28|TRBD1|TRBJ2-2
TGTGCCAGCACGCCGACAGGGGCAACCGGGGAGCTGTTTTTT
CASTPTGATGELFF
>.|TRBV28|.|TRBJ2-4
TGTGCCAGCAATCAGAGGCCGGCCAAAAACATTCAGTACTTC
CASNQRPAKNIQYF
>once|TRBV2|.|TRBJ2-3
TGTGCCAGCAAGGGGGATCCAGATACGCAGTATTTT
CASKGDPDTQYF
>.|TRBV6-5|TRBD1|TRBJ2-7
TGTGCCAGCAGTCCGAGGACAGGGTTATACGAGCAGTACTTC
CASSPRTGLYEQYF
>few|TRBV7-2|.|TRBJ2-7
TGTGCCAGCAGCTACGCACTTAGCTCCTACGAGCAGTACTTC
CASSYALSSYEQYF
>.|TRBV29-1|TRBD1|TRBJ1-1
TGCAGCGTTGAAGCAGGGGGGTTCACTGAAGCTTTCTTT
CSVEAGGFTEAFF